The 6 T cell receptor beta chains given below trace back to one sample, sequenced in a study of blood T cells in healthy people across ages. A second PCR of about 6 to 11 cycles used a sample-barcoded 5' primer and a J-beta primer mix. One entry per CDR3 protein results from TCRdb running MiXCR on the 5' RACE reads. In the table there are about 1.5 million distinct CDR3 sequences, under 55% of which are singletons. The sequencing input was blood. The receptors stem from a young woman in good health.

This clonotype has more than one count but fewer than ten. The CDR3 DNA reads TGTGCCAGCAGCTCCTCTAGCGGGATTTGGGACGAGCAGTACTTC. The encoded protein is CASSSSSGIWDEQYF. The chain couples TRBV5-6 to TRBJ2-7; 9 bases are a match to TRBD2. The V gene end was trimmed by 3 bases and the J gene end by 5 bases; junction bases not matched to a gene: 9. Germline-derived CDR1 and CDR2 are SGHDT and YYEEEE. The CDR3 has 15 amino acids.

This clonotype occurred a few times. The V and J genes are TRBV12-3 or TRBV12-4 and TRBJ1-2; no firm D call. The CDR3 spans 15 residues. With 6 bases removed from V and 7 bases from J, the gap between germline ends came to 21 bases. The chain's CDR3 is CASSHSAIYWTGYTF. In DNA, the CDR3 is TGTGCCAGCAGCCACTCCGCCATTTATTGGACTGGCTACACCTTC.

The V gene is TRBV4-1, the J gene TRBJ2-1; 9 bases are shared with TRBD1. Germline V CDR1 and CDR2: MGHRA, YSYEKL. The ends lost 0 bases at V and 8 bases at J; junction bases unmatched: 11. There are 17 residues in the CDR3. The CDR3: CASSQDKGTGLLDEQFF. In DNA, the CDR3 is TGCGCCAGCAGCCAAGATAAGGGGACAGGGCTACTTGATGAGCAGTTCTTC.

This clonotype was picked up a small number of times. This chain links TRBV29-1 with TRBJ1-2; D gene uncertain. Trimming cost V 0 bases and J 1 base, with 9 bases left between them. The CDR3 extends over 14 amino acids. Per germline, CDR1 SQVTM and CDR2 ANQGSEA. For the CDR3, the DNA is TGCAGCGTTGAAGAGCCGGGAAATAACTATGGCTACACCTTC. The encoded protein is CSVEEPGNNYGYTF.

This clonotype occurred a few times. The J gene is TRBJ2-6, the V gene TRBV6-5, with TRBD2 matching 8 bases. The V segment lost 0 bases and the J segment 0 bases; nucleotides outside the gene matches: 10. In germline, CDR1 is MNHEY, CDR2 SVGAGI. The CDR3 is 20 residues long. This CDR3 is CASSYSNPGGPLSGANVLTF. The CDR3 coding sequence is TGTGCCAGCAGTTACTCGAATCCGGGAGGGCCCCTCTCTGGGGCCAACGTCCTGACTTTC.

The chain carries TRBV29-1 and TRBJ2-7; tentative D call: TRBD1 (5 bases). CDR3 length: 12 residues. Germline loops: CDR1 SQVTM, CDR2 ANQGSEA. The germline V and J ends were trimmed by 1 base and 2 bases, with 6 bases remaining between them. The CDR3 DNA reads as TGCAGCGTTGAAGGCAGGGCCTACGAGCAGTACTTC. It encodes CSVEGRAYEQYF.